This record covers a single T cell receptor (beta chain). Its antigen is not identified. V gave up 3 bases and J gave up 1 base, with 9 bases separating them. This CDR3 is 14 amino acids long. 5'RACE with constant-segment primers built TCRalpha and TCRbeta cDNA libraries with UMIs. From the 5' RACE reads, TCRdb called clonotypes with MiXCR, one entry per CDR3 protein. The data hold approximately 190,000 distinct CDR3 sequences, with approximately 16% observed a single time. This sample was included in a study of T-cell memory formation after mild COVID-19. Study-wide background: The study found TCR clusters largely donor specific. Study findings and constraints: Unconfirmed was the SARS-CoV-2 specificity of second-wave clones that peaked on day 37. Clones that contracted clustered mainly in CM and EM if CD4+ and in EMRA if CD8+.

The gene calls are TRBV12-3 or TRBV12-4 and TRBJ1-1, with TRBD1 as a possible D gene (6 bases). This TCR came from an adult woman who had mild COVID-19 (a few samples of this study predate the infection). Cell type and time point are not known. The sample consisted of PBMCs or a T cell subset sorted from them (not recorded which). Written as DNA, the CDR3 is TGTGCCAGCAGTTTCGGACAGAGGAACACTGAAGCTTTCTTT. This sequence encodes CASSFGQRNTEAFF.